These T cell receptor beta chains were read from a single sample in a study of Tregs in tolerant kidney transplant recipients. Measured with immunoSEQ multiplex PCR; TCRdb has only the in-frame clones, and not every one. The sample lists nearly 95,000 clones, 80% to 95% occurring once. The sample was CD4+ T cells from blood, taken before the transplant. The receptors come from a human donor who received a combined kidney and bone marrow transplant. Both conserved end residues are part of each CDR3. Fields, in order: J gene, clone size, V gene, D gene, CDR3 protein, CDR3 DNA. The D gene is left open where the match is weak. Some rows mark clone size as missing; the rest say once, few, many or name a class of expanded clone.

TRBJ2-6	-	TRBV5-4	-	CASRGGAGNGANVLTF	TGTGCCAGCAGGGGGGGGGCGGGCAACGGGGCCAACGTCCTGACTTTC
TRBJ2-7	-	TRBV5-1	-	CASSFAVDYEQYF	TGCGCCAGCAGCTTTGCAGTCGACTACGAGCAGTACTTC
TRBJ1-3	-	TRBV6-1	-	CASSAGSGNTIYF	TGTGCCAGCAGTGCAGGGTCTGGAAACACCATATATTTT
TRBJ1-5	-	TRBV7-2	-	CASSFLMGARQPQHF	TGTGCCAGCAGCTTTTTGATGGGAGCTCGGCAGCCCCAGCATTTT
TRBJ2-7	-	TRBV7-9	TRBD2	CASSYLSSGAYEQYF	TGTGCCAGCAGCTATCTGTCCAGCGGGGCCTACGAGCAGTACTTC
TRBJ2-7	-	TRBV18	TRBD2	CASSPREERYEQYF	TGTGCCAGCTCACCCCGGGAGGAGCGCTACGAGCAGTACTTC
TRBJ2-1	-	TRBV7-2	TRBD1	CASSSRTGVNEQFF	TGTGCCAGCAGCTCCCGGACAGGGGTTAATGAGCAGTTCTTC
TRBJ2-1	once	TRBV7-5	-	CVRSYGTLSYNEQFF	TGTGTCAGAAGCTACGGGACACTCTCCTACAATGAGCAGTTCTTC
TRBJ2-7	-	TRBV11-3	TRBD2	CASSWKAGISYEQYF	TGTGCCAGCAGCTGGAAAGCGGGGATCTCCTACGAGCAGTACTTC
TRBJ2-4	-	TRBV11-3	TRBD2	CASSQRTSGYQYF	TGTGCCAGCAGCCAGCGGACTAGCGGGTACCAGTACTTC
TRBJ2-7	-	TRBV5-1	TRBD2	CASRNPSGSYEQYF	TGCGCCAGCAGAAATCCTAGCGGGAGCTACGAGCAGTACTTC
TRBJ1-6	-	TRBV7-2	-	CASSPAAQTRIFLHF	TGTGCCAGCAGCCCAGCGGCCCAAACCAGGATTTTCCTCCACTTT
TRBJ2-7	once	TRBV19	-	CASSIRQAASYEQYF	TGTGCCAGTAGTATTCGGCAGGCTGCTTCCTACGAGCAGTACTTC
TRBJ2-1	-	TRBV5-1	TRBD2	CASTHGLAGASYNEQFF	TGCGCCAGCACCCATGGCCTAGCGGGAGCTTCCTACAATGAGCAGTTCTTC
TRBJ2-7	-	TRBV10-3	TRBD1	CAIRDSTGERRNEQYF	TGTGCCATCAGGGACTCGACAGGGGAGAGGAGGAACGAGCAGTACTTC
TRBJ2-3	few	TRBV6-1	TRBD1	CAAGQGVGTDTQYF	TGTGCAGCGGGACAGGGTGTAGGCACAGATACGCAGTATTTT
TRBJ2-2	-	TRBV19	-	CASSIGQVTGELFF	TGTGCCAGTAGTATAGGACAGGTTACCGGGGAGCTGTTTTTT
TRBJ1-2	-	TRBV18	-	CASSPKEQGNYGYTF	TGTGCCAGCTCACCAAAAGAACAGGGAAACTATGGCTACACCTTC
TRBJ2-5	-	TRBV4-2	TRBD2	CASSQASGGRETQYF	TGTGCCAGCAGCCAAGCTAGCGGGGGGCGAGAGACCCAGTACTTC
TRBJ2-5	-	TRBV7-3	-	CASSLTGGPTGETQYF	TGTGCCAGCAGCTTAACGGGTGGTCCAACGGGGGAGACCCAGTACTTC
TRBJ2-5	-	TRBV6-5	-	CASSYSSRQETQYF	TGTGCCAGCAGTTACTCTTCCAGGCAGGAGACCCAGTACTTC
TRBJ1-2	-	TRBV7-2	-	CASSLVLRGFYGYTF	TGTGCCAGCAGCTTAGTCCTCCGGGGGTTTTATGGCTACACCTTC
TRBJ1-5	-	TRBV19	-	CASSIVWGENQPQHF	TGTGCCAGTAGTATTGTTTGGGGGGAGAATCAGCCCCAGCATTTT
TRBJ2-3	-	TRBV4-3	TRBD1	CASSHGSGTVSTDTQYF	TGCGCCAGCAGCCATGGATCCGGGACAGTGAGCACAGATACGCAGTATTTT